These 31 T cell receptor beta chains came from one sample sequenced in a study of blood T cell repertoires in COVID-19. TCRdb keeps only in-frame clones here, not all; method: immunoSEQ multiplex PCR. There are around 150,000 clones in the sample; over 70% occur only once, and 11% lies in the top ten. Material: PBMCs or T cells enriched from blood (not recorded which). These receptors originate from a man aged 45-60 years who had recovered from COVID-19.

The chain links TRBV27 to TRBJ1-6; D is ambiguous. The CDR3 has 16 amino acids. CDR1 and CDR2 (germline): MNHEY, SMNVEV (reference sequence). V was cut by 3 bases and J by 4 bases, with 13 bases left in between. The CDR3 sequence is CASSLAQLLYNSPLHF. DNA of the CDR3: TGTGCCAGCAGTTTGGCACAGCTCCTTTATAATTCACCCCTCCACTTT.

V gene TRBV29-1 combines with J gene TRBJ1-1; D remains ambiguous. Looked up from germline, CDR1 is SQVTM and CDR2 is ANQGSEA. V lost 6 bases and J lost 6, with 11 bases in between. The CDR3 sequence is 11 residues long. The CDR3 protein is CSVPGSAEAFF. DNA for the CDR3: TGCAGCGTCCCGGGGAGCGCTGAAGCTTTCTTT. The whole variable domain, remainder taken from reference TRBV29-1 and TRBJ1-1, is SAVISQKPSRDICQRGTSLTIQCQVDSQVTMMFWYRQQPGQSLTLIATANQGSEATYESGFVIDKFPISRPNLTFSTLTVSNMSPEDSSIYLCSVPGSAEAFFGQGTRLTVV.

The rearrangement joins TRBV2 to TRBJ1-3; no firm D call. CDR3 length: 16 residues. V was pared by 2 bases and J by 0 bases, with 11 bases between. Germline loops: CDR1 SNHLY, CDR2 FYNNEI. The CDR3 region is CASSETGGNSGNTIYF. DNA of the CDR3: TGTGCCAGCAGTGAAACTGGAGGGAACTCTGGAAACACCATATATTTT.

CDR3 bases: TGTGCCAGCAGCCAGATCGACAGGGGGCACTTCGAGCAGTACTTC. Its protein product is CASSQIDRGHFEQYF. The V gene is TRBV7-7, the J gene TRBJ2-7; TRBD1 agrees at 10 bases. Germline V CDR1 and CDR2: SSHAT, FNYEAQ (reference sequence). This CDR3 has 15 residues. After removal of 5 bases from V and 6 bases from J, the junction contained 10 bases not matched to a gene.

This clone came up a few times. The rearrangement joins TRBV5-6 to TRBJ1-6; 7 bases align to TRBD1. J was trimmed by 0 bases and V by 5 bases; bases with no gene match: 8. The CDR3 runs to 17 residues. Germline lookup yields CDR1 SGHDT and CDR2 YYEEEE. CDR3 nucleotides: TGTGCCAGCAGGGGGCCGGGACAGTCCTCCTATAATTCACCCCTCCACTTT. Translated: CASRGPGQSSYNSPLHF.

The chain's CDR3 is CASSQSSGGEGFYNEQFF. DNA for the CDR3: TGTGCCAGCAGCCAATCTAGCGGGGGGGAGGGATTCTACAATGAGCAGTTCTTC. The rearrangement joins TRBV3-1 (or the pseudogene TRBV3-2) to TRBJ2-1, with 12 bases that match TRBD2. The germline V gene has CDR1 LGHDT and CDR2 YNNKEL (reference sequence). V was pared by 2 bases and J by 3 bases, with 8 bases of the junction left unmatched. The CDR3 has 18 amino acids.

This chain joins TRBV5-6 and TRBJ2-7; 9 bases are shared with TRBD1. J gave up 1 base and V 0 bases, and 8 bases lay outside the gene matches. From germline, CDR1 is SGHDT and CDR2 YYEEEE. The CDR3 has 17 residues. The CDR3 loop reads CASSLAVKGQGSYEQYF. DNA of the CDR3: TGTGCCAGCAGCTTGGCCGTCAAGGGACAGGGTTCCTACGAGCAGTACTTC.

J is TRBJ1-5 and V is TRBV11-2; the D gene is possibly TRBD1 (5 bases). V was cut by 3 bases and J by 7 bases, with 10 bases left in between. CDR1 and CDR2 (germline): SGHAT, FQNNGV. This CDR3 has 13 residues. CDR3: CASSFDQGQPQHF. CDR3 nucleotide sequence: TGTGCCAGCAGCTTCGACCAGGGACAGCCCCAGCATTTT.

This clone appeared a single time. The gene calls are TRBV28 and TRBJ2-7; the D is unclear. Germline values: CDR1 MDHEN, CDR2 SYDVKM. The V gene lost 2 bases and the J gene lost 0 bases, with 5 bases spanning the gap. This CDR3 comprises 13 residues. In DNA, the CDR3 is TGTGCCAGCAGTTTAAGGAGCTCCTACGAGCAGTACTTC. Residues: CASSLRSSYEQYF.

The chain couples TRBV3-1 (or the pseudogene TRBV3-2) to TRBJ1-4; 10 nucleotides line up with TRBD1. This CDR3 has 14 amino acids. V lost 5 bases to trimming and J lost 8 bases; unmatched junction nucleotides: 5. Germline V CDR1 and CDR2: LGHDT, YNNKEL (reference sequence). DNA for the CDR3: TGTGCCAGCAGCGGGACAGGGGCGGGCGAAAAACTGTTTTTT. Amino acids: CASSGTGAGEKLFF.

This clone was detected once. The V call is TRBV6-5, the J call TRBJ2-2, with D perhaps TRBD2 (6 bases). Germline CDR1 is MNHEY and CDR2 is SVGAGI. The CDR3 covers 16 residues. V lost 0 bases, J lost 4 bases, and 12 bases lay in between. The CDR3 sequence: CASSYSWDGSTGELFF. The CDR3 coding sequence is TGTGCCAGCAGTTACTCGTGGGACGGGAGCACCGGGGAGCTGTTTTTT.

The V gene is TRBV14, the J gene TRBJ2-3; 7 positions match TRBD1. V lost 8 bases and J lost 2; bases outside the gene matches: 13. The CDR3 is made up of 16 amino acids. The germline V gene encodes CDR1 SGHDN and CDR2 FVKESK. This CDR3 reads CASSRLQGLNTDTQYF. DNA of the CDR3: TGTGCCAGCTCACGACTACAGGGGTTGAACACAGATACGCAGTATTTT.

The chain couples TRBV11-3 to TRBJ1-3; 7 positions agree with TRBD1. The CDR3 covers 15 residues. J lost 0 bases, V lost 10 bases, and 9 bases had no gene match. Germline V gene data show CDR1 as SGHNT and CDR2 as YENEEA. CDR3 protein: CATGGTVYSGNTIYF. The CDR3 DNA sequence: TGTGCCACTGGGGGGACAGTTTACTCTGGAAACACCATATATTTT.

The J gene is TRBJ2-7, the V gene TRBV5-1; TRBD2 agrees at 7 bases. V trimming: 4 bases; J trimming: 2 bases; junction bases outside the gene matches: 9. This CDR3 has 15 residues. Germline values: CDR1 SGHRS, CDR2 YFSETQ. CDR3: CASSPVRGSAYEQYF. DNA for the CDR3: TGCGCCAGCAGCCCAGTGCGGGGGAGCGCCTACGAGCAGTACTTC.

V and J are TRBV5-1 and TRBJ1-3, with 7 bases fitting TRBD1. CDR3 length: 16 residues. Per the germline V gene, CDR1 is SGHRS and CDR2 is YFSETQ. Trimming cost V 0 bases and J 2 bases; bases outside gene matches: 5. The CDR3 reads CASSLGPGGPGNTIYF. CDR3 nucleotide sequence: TGCGCCAGCAGCTTGGGTCCAGGGGGTCCTGGAAACACCATATATTTT.

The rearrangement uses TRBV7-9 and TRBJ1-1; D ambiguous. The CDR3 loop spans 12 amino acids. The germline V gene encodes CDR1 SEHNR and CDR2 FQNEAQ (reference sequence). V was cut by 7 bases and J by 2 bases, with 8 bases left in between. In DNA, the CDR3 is TGTGCCAGCACCATCTCTAACACTGAAGCTTTCTTT. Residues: CASTISNTEAFF. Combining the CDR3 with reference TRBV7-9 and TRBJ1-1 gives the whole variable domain DTGVSQNPRHKITKRGQNVTFRCDPISEHNRLYWYRQTLGQGPEFLTYFQNEAQLEKSRLLSDRFSAERPKGSFSTLEIQRTEQGDSAMYLCASTISNTEAFFGQGTRLTVV.

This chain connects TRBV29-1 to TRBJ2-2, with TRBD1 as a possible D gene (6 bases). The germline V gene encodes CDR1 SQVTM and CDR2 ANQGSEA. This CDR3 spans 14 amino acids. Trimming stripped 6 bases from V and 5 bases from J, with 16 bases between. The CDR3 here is CSVRAGVGTGELFF. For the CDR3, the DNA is TGCAGCGTGAGGGCAGGGGTTGGTACCGGGGAGCTGTTTTTT.

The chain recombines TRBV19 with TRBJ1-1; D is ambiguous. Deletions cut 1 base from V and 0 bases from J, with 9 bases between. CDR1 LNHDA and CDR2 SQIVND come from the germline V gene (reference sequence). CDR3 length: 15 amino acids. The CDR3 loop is CASSIGRTMNTEAFF. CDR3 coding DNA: TGTGCCAGTAGTATAGGCCGTACTATGAACACTGAAGCTTTCTTT.

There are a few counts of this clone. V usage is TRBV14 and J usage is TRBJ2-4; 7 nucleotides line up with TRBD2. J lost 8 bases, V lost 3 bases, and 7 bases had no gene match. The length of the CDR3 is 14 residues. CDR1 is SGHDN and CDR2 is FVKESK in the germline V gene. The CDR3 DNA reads TGTGCCAGCAGCCACGTGGGCGGGAGAGACATTCAGTACTTC. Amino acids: CASSHVGGRDIQYF. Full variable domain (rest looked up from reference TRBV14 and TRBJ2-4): EAGVTQFPSHSVIEKGQTVTLRCDPISGHDNLYWYRRVMGKEIKFLLHFVKESKQDESGMPNNRFLAERTGGTYSTLKVQPAELEDSGVYFCASSHVGGRDIQYFGAGTRLSVL.

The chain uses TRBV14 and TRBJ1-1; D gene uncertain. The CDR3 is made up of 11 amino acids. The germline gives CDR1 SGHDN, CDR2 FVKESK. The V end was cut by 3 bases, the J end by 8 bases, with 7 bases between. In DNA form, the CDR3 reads TGTGCCAGCAGCCACTTCTCCGAAGCTTTCTTT. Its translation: CASSHFSEAFF.

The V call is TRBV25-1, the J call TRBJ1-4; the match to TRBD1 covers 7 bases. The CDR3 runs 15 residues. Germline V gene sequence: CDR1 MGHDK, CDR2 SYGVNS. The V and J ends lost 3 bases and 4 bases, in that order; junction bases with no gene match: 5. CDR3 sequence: CASSEPDRDNEKLFF. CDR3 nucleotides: TGTGCCAGCAGTGAGCCCGACAGGGATAATGAAAAACTGTTTTTT.

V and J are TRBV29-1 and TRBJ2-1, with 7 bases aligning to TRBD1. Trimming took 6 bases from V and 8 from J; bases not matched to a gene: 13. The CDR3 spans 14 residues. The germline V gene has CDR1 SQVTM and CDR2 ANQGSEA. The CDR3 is CSVGTVGISDEQFF. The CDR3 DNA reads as TGCAGCGTCGGGACAGTGGGAATTTCGGATGAGCAGTTCTTC.

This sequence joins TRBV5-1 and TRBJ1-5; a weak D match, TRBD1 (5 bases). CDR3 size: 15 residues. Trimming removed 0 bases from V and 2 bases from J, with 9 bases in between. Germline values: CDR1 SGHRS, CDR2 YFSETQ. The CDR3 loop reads CASSLEGFGNQPQHF. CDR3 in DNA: TGCGCCAGCAGCTTGGAGGGGTTTGGCAATCAGCCCCAGCATTTT.

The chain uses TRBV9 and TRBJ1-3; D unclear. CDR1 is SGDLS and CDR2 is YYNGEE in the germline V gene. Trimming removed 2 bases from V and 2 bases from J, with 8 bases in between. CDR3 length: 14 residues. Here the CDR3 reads CASSVGGPGNTIYF. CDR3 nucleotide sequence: TGTGCCAGCAGCGTGGGAGGGCCTGGAAACACCATATATTTT.

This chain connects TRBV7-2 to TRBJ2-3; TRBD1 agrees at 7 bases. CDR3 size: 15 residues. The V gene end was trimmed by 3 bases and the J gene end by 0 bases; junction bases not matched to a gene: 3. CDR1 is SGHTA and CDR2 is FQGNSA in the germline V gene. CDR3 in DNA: TGTGCCAGCAGCTTTCGGGGACAGAGCACAGATACGCAGTATTTT. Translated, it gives CASSFRGQSTDTQYF.

CDR3 nucleotide sequence: TGTGCCAGCAGCTTAGTATTAGGCAGGGGCACCGGGGAGCTGTTTTTT. Amino acids: CASSLVLGRGTGELFF. The chain combines TRBV7-3 with TRBJ2-2; possible D gene TRBD1, 6 bases. The germline gives CDR1 SGHTA, CDR2 FQGTGA. The V and J ends lost 2 bases and 4 bases respectively, with 14 bases between them. The CDR3 loop spans 16 amino acids.

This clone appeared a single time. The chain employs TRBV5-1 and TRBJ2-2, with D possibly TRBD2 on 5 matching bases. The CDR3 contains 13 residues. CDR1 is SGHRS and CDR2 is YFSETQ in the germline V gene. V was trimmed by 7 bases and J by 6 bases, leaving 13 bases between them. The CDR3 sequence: CASGEEDAGELFF. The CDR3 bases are TGCGCCAGCGGTGAGGAGGACGCCGGGGAGCTGTTTTTT.

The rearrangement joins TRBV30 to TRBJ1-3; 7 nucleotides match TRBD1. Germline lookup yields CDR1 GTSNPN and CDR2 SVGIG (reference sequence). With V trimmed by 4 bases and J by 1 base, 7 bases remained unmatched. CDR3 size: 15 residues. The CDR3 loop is CAWIPLTGSGNTIYF. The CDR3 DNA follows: TGTGCCTGGATTCCCCTGACAGGGTCTGGAAACACCATATATTTT.

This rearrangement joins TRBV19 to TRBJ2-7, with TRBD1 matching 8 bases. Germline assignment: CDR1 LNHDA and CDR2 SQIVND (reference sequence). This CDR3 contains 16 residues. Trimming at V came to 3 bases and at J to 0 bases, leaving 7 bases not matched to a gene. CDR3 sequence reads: CASSMSQGAISYEQYF. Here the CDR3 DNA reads TGTGCCAGTAGTATGTCTCAGGGGGCGATCTCCTACGAGCAGTACTTC.

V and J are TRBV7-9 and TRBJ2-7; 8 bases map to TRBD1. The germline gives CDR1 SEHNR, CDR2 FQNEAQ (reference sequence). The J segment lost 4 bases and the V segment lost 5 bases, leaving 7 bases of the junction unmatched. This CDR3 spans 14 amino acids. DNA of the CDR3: TGTGCCAGCAGCCCCGCAGGGGGCAGTTACGAGCAGTACTTC. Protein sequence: CASSPAGGSYEQYF.

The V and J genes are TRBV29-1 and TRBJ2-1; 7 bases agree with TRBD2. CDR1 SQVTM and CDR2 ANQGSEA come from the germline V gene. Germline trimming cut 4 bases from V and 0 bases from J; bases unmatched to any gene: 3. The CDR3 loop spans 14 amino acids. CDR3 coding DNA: TGCAGCGTTGGGGGCGGGAGCTCCTACAATGAGCAGTTCTTC. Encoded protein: CSVGGGSSYNEQFF.